Listed below are T cell receptor beta chains from one sample, sequenced in a study of cytomegalovirus exposure and HLA in healthy donors. Sequencing used immunoSEQ multiplex PCR; TCRdb keeps in-frame clones, though not all of them. This sample has about 190,000 clones, with roughly 80% found just once. Sequenced material: PBMCs. These receptors all come from a man aged 35 to 55 in good health and CMV-seropositive. CDR3s include the opening cysteine and the closing phenylalanine or tryptophan. The D gene is left open where the match is weak. Clone size, where shown, is once, few, many, or a class for clones that have expanded.

CDR3 protein	CDR3 DNA	J gene	V gene	D gene	clone size
CASSITASNEQFF	TGTGCCAGTAGTATTACAGCATCCAATGAGCAGTTCTTC	TRBJ2-1	TRBV19	-	-
CASSVGQGLYGYTF	TGTGCCAGCAGTGTAGGTCAGGGACTCTATGGCTACACCTTC	TRBJ1-2	TRBV2	-	-
CASSQDPGGTSGYEQYF	TGTGCCAGCAGCCAAGATCCTGGGGGGACTAGCGGGTACGAGCAGTACTTC	TRBJ2-7	TRBV4-2	TRBD2	-
CASSLQANEKLFF	TGCGCCAGCAGCTTGCAGGCGAATGAAAAACTGTTTTTT	TRBJ1-4	TRBV5-1	-	-
CATKTGDYGYTF	TGTGCCACGAAAACAGGGGACTATGGCTACACCTTC	TRBJ1-2	TRBV27	TRBD1	-
CASSGQGKGSYEQYF	TGTGCCAGCAGTGGACAGGGGAAAGGGTCCTACGAGCAGTACTTC	TRBJ2-7	TRBV28	TRBD1	few
CASSLDFGAEQYF	TGTGCCAGCAGCTTAGACTTCGGTGCGGAGCAGTACTTC	TRBJ2-7	TRBV7-3	-	-
CASSVGGGGSYNEQFF	TGTGCCAGCAGCGTCGGGGGAGGGGGCTCCTACAATGAGCAGTTCTTC	TRBJ2-1	TRBV9	-	-
CATSRPTGLQPQHF	TGTGCCACCAGCAGACCTACAGGGCTCCAGCCCCAGCATTTT	TRBJ1-5	TRBV15	-	-
CASSPRGSSYNEQFF	TGTGCCAGCAGTCCGCGGGGAAGCTCCTACAATGAGCAGTTCTTC	TRBJ2-1	TRBV6-6	-	-
CASSKTRLNEKLFF	TGTGCCAGCAGTAAGACAAGGTTGAATGAAAAACTGTTTTTT	TRBJ1-4	TRBV6-5	-	-
CASSGAPYEQYF	TGCGCCAGCAGTGGGGCTCCCTACGAGCAGTACTTC	TRBJ2-7	TRBV5-1	-	-
CASSSRQGNPNTEAFF	TGTGCCAGCAGCTCACGACAGGGCAATCCGAACACTGAAGCTTTCTTT	TRBJ1-1	TRBV7-9	TRBD1	-
CASRTLWSEQFF	TGTGCCAGCAGAACCTTGTGGAGTGAGCAGTTCTTC	TRBJ2-1	TRBV6-5	-	once
CASSQGEFGTGAREQYF	TGCGCCAGCAGCCAAGGTGAATTTGGGACAGGGGCACGCGAGCAGTACTTC	TRBJ2-7	TRBV4-1	TRBD1	-
CASSLGLSNQPQHF	TGTGCCAGCAGCCTGGGCCTCAGCAATCAGCCCCAGCATTTT	TRBJ1-5	TRBV9	-	-
CASSFGTGNYEQYF	TGTGCCAGCAGCTTCGGGACAGGGAATTACGAGCAGTACTTC	TRBJ2-7	TRBV11-2	TRBD1	-
CASSEPSWRGPQETRYF	TGTGCCAGCAGTGAGCCGTCCTGGCGGGGCCCCCAAGAGACCCGGTACTTC	TRBJ2-5	TRBV25-1	-	-
CASAPEAEAFF	TGTGCTAGTGCCCCGGAGGCTGAAGCTTTCTTT	TRBJ1-1	TRBV12-5	-	-
CASRDPGQGLYEQYF	TGTGCCAGCAGGGATCCGGGACAGGGCCTATACGAGCAGTACTTC	TRBJ2-7	TRBV2	TRBD1	-
CASSGGTPGNTIYF	TGTGCCAGCAGCGGAGGGACTCCTGGAAACACCATATATTTT	TRBJ1-3	TRBV9	-	-
CASSQGPPGQGPYEQYF	TGCGCCAGCAGCCAAGGTCCGCCGGGACAGGGACCCTACGAGCAGTACTTC	TRBJ2-7	TRBV4-1	TRBD1	-
CASRGQGINYGYTF	TGTGCCAGCAGGGGACAGGGGATCAACTATGGCTACACCTTC	TRBJ1-2	TRBV27	TRBD1	-
CASSINYEQYF	TGTGCCAGCAGCATTAACTACGAGCAGTACTTC	TRBJ2-7	TRBV21-1	-	-
CASSEMLGQGAISPLHF	TGTGCCAGCAGTGAAATGTTAGGACAGGGGGCGATTTCACCCCTCCACTTT	TRBJ1-6	TRBV6-1	TRBD1	-
CASSPPFTVKTGGRYEQYF	TGTGCCAGCAGCCCTCCATTCACCGTCAAGACAGGGGGTAGATACGAGCAGTACTTC	TRBJ2-7	TRBV28	TRBD1	-
CASSWGDGSTDTQYF	TGTGCCAGCAGCTGGGGGGACGGTAGCACAGATACGCAGTATTTT	TRBJ2-3	TRBV5-6	-	-
CASSWGQVNPGTQYF	TGTGCCAGCAGCTGGGGACAGGTCAATCCGGGGACCCAGTACTTC	TRBJ2-5	TRBV7-9	TRBD1	-
CASSPRTSYPNEQFF	TGTGCCAGCAGCCCCCGGACTAGCTATCCCAATGAGCAGTTCTTC	TRBJ2-1	TRBV9	TRBD2	-
CASSQAGQSYSNQPQHF	TGTGCCAGCAGCCAAGCGGGACAGAGTTATAGCAATCAGCCCCAGCATTTT	TRBJ1-5	TRBV4-2	TRBD1	-
CASSLAGDGYTF	TGTGCCAGCAGTTTAGCCGGAGATGGCTACACCTTC	TRBJ1-2	TRBV28	-	-
CASSQVENSNQPQHF	TGCGCCAGCAGCCAGGTAGAGAATAGCAATCAGCCCCAGCATTTT	TRBJ1-5	TRBV4-1	-	-
CASSVTDGATDTQYF	TGCGCCAGCAGTGTTACGGATGGGGCTACAGATACGCAGTATTTT	TRBJ2-3	TRBV10-2	-	-
CAITGGRTEAFF	TGTGCCATCACAGGGGGCCGGACTGAAGCTTTCTTT	TRBJ1-1	TRBV2	TRBD1	few
CASSTAGTGPETQYF	TGTGCCAGCAGCACCGCCGGGACAGGGCCAGAGACCCAGTACTTC	TRBJ2-5	TRBV5-6	TRBD1	few
CASSDWTEETQYF	TGTGCCAGCAGTGATTGGACAGAAGAGACCCAGTACTTC	TRBJ2-5	TRBV25-1	-	-
CASSPQGPSTEAFF	TGTGCCAGCAGCCCTCAGGGCCCCAGCACTGAAGCTTTCTTT	TRBJ1-1	TRBV7-3	-	once